Described below is a single T cell receptor (beta chain) sequence and its context. What it recognizes is unknown. This specimen comes from a study of shared clonotypes between healthy human individuals. Genomic DNA per cell subset filled all wells of several immunoSEQ plates. Assay used: immunoSEQ multiplex PCR; TCRdb lists only in-frame clones, some missing. The repertoire includes fewer than 800,000 clones, under 95% of them detected once, and approximately 25% sits in the top ten. The study's findings and limits: Estimated clonotype richness was generally higher in naive than memory subsets. The study drew on few donors, limiting represented genetic and exposure-history diversity. Although depth was large, rarefaction showed that sequencing of the sorted subsets was incomplete.

Selected positively for CCR7 and CD45RO-negative, naive CD8 cells excluded terminally differentiated effector memory CD45RA+ cells. The clonotype was recovered from a man between 25 and 39 years old in good health. Specimen: naive CD8+ T cells sorted from blood.

The CDR3 DNA is TGTGCCAGCAGCTCGGGACAGGGGGCCATCTACGAGCAGTACTTC. It encodes CASSSGQGAIYEQYF. The V and J genes are TRBV7-8 and TRBJ2-7; 12 bases agree with TRBD1. CDR1 is SGHVS, CDR2 FQNEAQ, per germline. The J segment lost 3 bases and the V segment lost 4 bases, leaving 4 bases of the junction unmatched. This CDR3 spans 15 amino acids.